The clone carrying this TCR beta chain was observed a few times. Its antigen is currently unknown. The missing CDR3 end, 3 residues past where the read stops, is filled in from the germline J gene. The CVID group had fewer than 19 females and 25 to 30 males, mean age 40. The method was immunoSEQ multiplex PCR; TCRdb's version includes in-frame clones alone and lacks a portion of them. This sample carries about 9,200 clones, none of them present only once. The data stem from a study of T cell clonality in common variable immunodeficiency. This CDR3 has 13 amino acids. CDR1 is DFQATT, CDR2 SNEGSKA, per germline (reference sequence). Study-level points and caveats: Repertoire-complication correlations in CVID were limited by patient heterogeneity. Fewer deletions and N-nucleotide insertions were reportedly seen in common variable immunodeficiency TCR beta sequences.

The sequence derives from a human donor with common variable immunodeficiency. The sample comprised peripheral blood mononuclear cells. This sequence joins TRBV20-1 and TRBJ1-1; perhaps TRBD1 as D (5 bases). This CDR3 reads CSVRTWQGREAFF. CDR3 bases read: TGCAGTGTACGAACTTGGCAGGGTAGGGAA.